This T cell receptor beta chain appears in the sequencing data of a study of T cell responses to AZD1222 COVID-19 vaccine. Study overall: It was second doses at about 4 or about 12 weeks that were pooled.

Assay used: immunoSEQ multiplex PCR; TCRdb lists only in-frame clones, some missing. The data hold about 170,000 clones, with about 92% observed a single time. Trimming took off 1 base at V and 1 base at J, with 9 bases between the two ends. Germline-derived CDR1 and CDR2 are LGHDT and YNNKEL (reference sequence). The CDR3 is 15 residues long. General study results and limits: Only five or six AZD1222 recipients were seropositive at baseline. Spike-specific TCR breadth and depth both grew after two AZD1222 doses. Clonal diversity may have been underestimated in mostly white British donors.

This clone has just one count. What it recognizes is unknown. This TCR derives from an adult in good health. Sequencing was performed on peripheral blood, taken on day 0 of AZD1222 vaccination. This chain connects TRBV3-1 (or the pseudogene TRBV3-2) to TRBJ2-3; D remains ambiguous. CDR3 sequence: CASSQGGWGTDTQYF. DNA for the CDR3: TGTGCCAGCAGCCAAGGAGGTTGGGGCACAGATACGCAGTATTTT.